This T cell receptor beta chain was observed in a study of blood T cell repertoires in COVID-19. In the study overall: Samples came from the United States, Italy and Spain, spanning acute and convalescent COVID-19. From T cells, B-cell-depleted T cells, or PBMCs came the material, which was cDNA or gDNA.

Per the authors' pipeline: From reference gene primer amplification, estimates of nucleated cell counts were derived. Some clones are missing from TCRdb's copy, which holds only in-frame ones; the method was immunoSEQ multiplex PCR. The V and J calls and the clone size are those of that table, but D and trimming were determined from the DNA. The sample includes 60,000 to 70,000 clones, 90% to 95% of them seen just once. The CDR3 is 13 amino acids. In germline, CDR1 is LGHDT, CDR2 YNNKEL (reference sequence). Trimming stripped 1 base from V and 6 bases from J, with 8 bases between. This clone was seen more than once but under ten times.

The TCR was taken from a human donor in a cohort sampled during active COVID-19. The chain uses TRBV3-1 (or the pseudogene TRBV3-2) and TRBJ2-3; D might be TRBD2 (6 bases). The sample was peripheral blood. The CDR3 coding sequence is TGTGCCAGCAGCCAAGCTGCGGGGGATACGCAGTATTTT. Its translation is CASSQAAGDTQYF.